This TCR beta chain was observed in a study of cytomegalovirus exposure and HLA in healthy donors. Findings and caveats of the study: In a later analysis, several top co-occurrence clusters appeared linked to parvovirus B19, influenza, CMV and Epstein-Barr virus.

Germline lookup yields CDR1 WSHSY and CDR2 SAAADI. Trimming pared 4 bases from V and 8 bases from J, leaving 12 bases between. This CDR3 has 13 residues. PCR was performed using 60 Vbeta and 13 Jbeta primers. Repertoires were generated with immunoSEQ multiplex PCR, while TCRdb's copy carries only in-frame clones and drops some. The sample lists about 130,000 clones; roughly three quarters were seen once. This clone has more than one count but fewer than ten. The antigen remains undetermined. V gene TRBV10-2 combines with J gene TRBJ2-1; D call uncertain. Source material: PBMCs. The clonotype comes from a man in his thirties or forties in good health and CMV-seronegative. The CDR3 nucleotides are TGCGCCAGCAGTGTTAGTTCCCGAGATGAGCAGTTCTTC. Translation: CASSVSSRDEQFF.